Listed below are T cell receptor beta chains from one sample, sequenced in a study of shared clonotypes between healthy human individuals. This table comes from immunoSEQ multiplex PCR, and its TCRdb copy is limited to in-frame clones, with some not included. The profile shows around 2.1 million clones, around 93% of them singletons. Sequencing was carried out using naive CD8+ T cells from PBMCs. Receptors originate from a young man in good health. Some clones in this sample may be carry-over from other donors' samples. CDR3s include the opening cysteine and the closing phenylalanine or tryptophan. The D gene is left open where the match is weak. Clone size is not always given. Where it is, it says once, few, many or a class for expanded clones.

abundance: NA
d_gene: TRBD2
v_gene: TRBV9
j_gene: TRBJ2-3
len: 17
CDR3aa: CASSVAVETSEEDTQYF
CDR3nt: TGTGCCAGCAGCGTAGCGGTAGAGACTAGCGAAGAAGATACGCAGTATTTT

abundance: NA
d_gene: TRBD1
v_gene: TRBV6-5
j_gene: TRBJ1-4
len: 15
CDR3aa: CASRKTGTDGEKLFF
CDR3nt: TGTGCCAGCAGGAAAACCGGGACAGACGGTGAAAAACTGTTTTTT

abundance: NA
d_gene: NA
v_gene: TRBV4-1
j_gene: TRBJ2-6
len: 13
CDR3aa: CASSLSGANVLTF
CDR3nt: TGCGCCAGTAGCCTGTCCGGGGCCAACGTCCTGACTTTC

abundance: NA
d_gene: TRBD1
v_gene: TRBV29-1
j_gene: TRBJ1-1
len: 16
CDR3aa: CSVELALTGTDTEAFF
CDR3nt: TGCAGCGTTGAACTTGCCCTGACAGGGACGGACACTGAAGCTTTCTTT

abundance: NA
d_gene: NA
v_gene: TRBV5-6
j_gene: TRBJ1-1
len: 13
CDR3aa: CASSLAGIAEAFF
CDR3nt: TGTGCCAGCAGCTTGGCAGGGATAGCCGAAGCTTTCTTT

abundance: NA
d_gene: NA
v_gene: TRBV15
j_gene: TRBJ2-7
len: 15
CDR3aa: CATSRGGSPQYEQYF
CDR3nt: TGTGCCACCAGCAGAGGGGGGTCCCCACAGTACGAGCAGTACTTC

abundance: NA
d_gene: NA
v_gene: TRBV19
j_gene: TRBJ2-2
len: 14
CDR3aa: CASIPLRGTGELFF
CDR3nt: TGTGCCAGTATTCCTTTGAGGGGAACCGGGGAGCTGTTTTTT

abundance: NA
d_gene: TRBD1
v_gene: TRBV7-9
j_gene: TRBJ1-1
len: 14
CDR3aa: CASSPQNRGPEAFF
CDR3nt: TGTGCCAGCAGTCCCCAAAACAGGGGTCCTGAAGCTTTCTTT

abundance: once
d_gene: NA
v_gene: TRBV27
j_gene: TRBJ1-3
len: 13
CDR3aa: CASSPDPGNTIYF
CDR3nt: TGTGCCAGCAGTCCGGACCCGGGAAACACCATATATTTT

abundance: NA
d_gene: NA
v_gene: TRBV14
j_gene: TRBJ2-1
len: 16
CDR3aa: CASSLGADNTYNEQFF
CDR3nt: TGTGCCAGCAGCCTCGGGGCAGACAATACCTACAATGAGCAGTTCTTC

abundance: NA
d_gene: NA
v_gene: TRBV5-8
j_gene: TRBJ1-5
len: 14
CDR3aa: CASSPWDTGQPQHF
CDR3nt: TGTGCCAGCAGCCCGTGGGACACGGGCCAGCCCCAGCATTTT

abundance: NA
d_gene: NA
v_gene: TRBV10-3
j_gene: TRBJ1-4
len: 16
CDR3aa: CAISESLGKGSEKLFF
CDR3nt: TGTGCCATCAGTGAGTCCCTGGGGAAGGGAAGTGAAAAACTGTTTTTT

abundance: NA
d_gene: TRBD1
v_gene: TRBV30
j_gene: TRBJ1-2
len: 18
CDR3aa: CAWSVSSVGDRDGEGYTF
CDR3nt: TGTGCCTGGAGTGTATCGAGTGTTGGGGACAGGGACGGTGAGGGCTACACCTTC

abundance: once
d_gene: TRBD2
v_gene: TRBV9
j_gene: TRBJ2-5
len: 18
CDR3aa: CASSVAPTRGLAEETQYF
CDR3nt: TGTGCCAGCAGCGTAGCCCCCACCCGTGGACTAGCGGAAGAGACCCAGTACTTC

abundance: NA
d_gene: TRBD2
v_gene: TRBV5-8
j_gene: TRBJ2-1
len: 17
CDR3aa: CASSSLGLALIDNEQFF
CDR3nt: TGTGCCAGCAGCTCCCTAGGACTAGCGCTGATAGACAATGAGCAGTTCTTC

abundance: NA
d_gene: TRBD2
v_gene: TRBV5-1
j_gene: TRBJ2-1
len: 15
CDR3aa: CASSRTSGSLNEQFF
CDR3nt: TGCGCCAGCAGCCGTACTAGCGGGAGCTTGAATGAGCAGTTCTTC

abundance: NA
d_gene: TRBD1
v_gene: TRBV7-3
j_gene: TRBJ2-2
len: 14
CDR3aa: CASSFYRGTGELFF
CDR3nt: TGTGCCAGCAGCTTTTACAGGGGCACCGGGGAGCTGTTTTTT

abundance: once
d_gene: NA
v_gene: TRBV29-1
j_gene: TRBJ2-7
len: 12
CDR3aa: CSVVSGSYEQYF
CDR3nt: TGCAGCGTTGTCTCGGGTTCCTACGAGCAGTACTTC

abundance: once
d_gene: NA
v_gene: TRBV9
j_gene: TRBJ2-7
len: 16
CDR3aa: CASSAFDRDWTYEQYF
CDR3nt: TGTGCCAGCAGCGCCTTCGACCGGGACTGGACCTACGAGCAGTACTTC

abundance: NA
d_gene: NA
v_gene: TRBV21-1
j_gene: TRBJ2-6
len: 17
CDR3aa: CASSTIPGPPGANVLTF
CDR3nt: TGTGCCAGCAGCACAATACCGGGACCCCCGGGGGCCAACGTCCTGACTTTC

abundance: NA
d_gene: NA
v_gene: TRBV29-1
j_gene: TRBJ2-1
len: 13
CDR3aa: CSVPRAVHNEQFF
CDR3nt: TGCAGCGTCCCTAGGGCCGTGCACAATGAGCAGTTCTTC

abundance: NA
d_gene: NA
v_gene: TRBV5-5
j_gene: TRBJ2-1
len: 15
CDR3aa: CASSLEVNTYNEQFF
CDR3nt: TGTGCCAGCAGCTTGGAGGTTAATACCTACAATGAGCAGTTCTTC

abundance: NA
d_gene: NA
v_gene: TRBV27
j_gene: TRBJ1-5
len: 14
CDR3aa: CASKRGGLGQPQHF
CDR3nt: TGTGCCAGCAAACGGGGGGGGCTCGGTCAGCCCCAGCATTTT

abundance: once
d_gene: NA
v_gene: TRBV7-9
j_gene: TRBJ2-7
len: 12
CDR3aa: CASSDYTGEQYF
CDR3nt: TGTGCCAGCAGCGATTACACCGGCGAGCAGTACTTC

abundance: NA
d_gene: TRBD1
v_gene: TRBV5-1
j_gene: TRBJ1-2
len: 13
CDR3aa: CASTPDRAYGYTF
CDR3nt: TGCGCCAGCACCCCGGACAGGGCCTATGGCTACACCTTC

abundance: NA
d_gene: TRBD2
v_gene: TRBV5-1
j_gene: TRBJ2-3
len: 16
CDR3aa: CASSLVGLAGADTQYF
CDR3nt: TGCGCCAGCAGCTTGGTGGGACTAGCGGGAGCAGATACGCAGTATTTT

abundance: once
d_gene: NA
v_gene: TRBV7-2
j_gene: TRBJ2-7
len: 14
CDR3aa: CASSLGDSTYEQYF
CDR3nt: TGTGCCAGCAGCTTGGGGGACTCCACCTACGAGCAGTACTTC

abundance: once
d_gene: TRBD2
v_gene: TRBV27
j_gene: TRBJ2-5
len: 14
CDR3aa: CATRLAGVQETQYF
CDR3nt: TGTGCCACCCGACTAGCGGGAGTGCAAGAGACCCAGTACTTC

abundance: NA
d_gene: TRBD2
v_gene: TRBV28
j_gene: TRBJ2-7
len: 15
CDR3aa: CASSFRGTSGYEQYF
CDR3nt: TGTGCCAGCAGTTTTCGTGGGACTAGCGGGTACGAGCAGTACTTC

abundance: NA
d_gene: TRBD2
v_gene: TRBV4-2
j_gene: TRBJ2-3
len: 18
CDR3aa: CASSQETKIAGRTDTQYF
CDR3nt: TGTGCCAGCAGCCAAGAAACGAAAATAGCGGGTCGAACAGATACGCAGTATTTT

abundance: NA
d_gene: TRBD2
v_gene: TRBV6-5
j_gene: TRBJ2-7
len: 16
CDR3aa: CASSYSTSGSSYEQYF
CDR3nt: TGTGCCAGCAGTTACTCTACTAGCGGGAGCTCCTACGAGCAGTACTTC

abundance: NA
d_gene: NA
v_gene: TRBV6-5
j_gene: TRBJ2-2
len: 14
CDR3aa: CASSWLGTTGELFF
CDR3nt: TGTGCCAGCAGTTGGCTAGGGACGACCGGGGAGCTGTTTTTT

abundance: NA
d_gene: NA
v_gene: TRBV7-2
j_gene: TRBJ1-5
len: 13
CDR3aa: CASSLYQNQPQHF
CDR3nt: TGTGCCAGCAGCTTATATCAGAATCAGCCCCAGCATTTT

abundance: NA
d_gene: NA
v_gene: TRBV27
j_gene: TRBJ2-1
len: 14
CDR3aa: CASSLMVGGHEQFF
CDR3nt: TGTGCCAGCAGTTTAATGGTGGGGGGGCATGAGCAGTTCTTC

abundance: NA
d_gene: TRBD1
v_gene: TRBV28
j_gene: TRBJ2-1
len: 16
CDR3aa: CASSTDRDRRINEQFF
CDR3nt: TGTGCCAGCAGTACTGACCGGGACAGGAGGATCAATGAGCAGTTCTTC

abundance: few
d_gene: NA
v_gene: TRBV7-9
j_gene: TRBJ1-1
len: 12
CDR3aa: CASSSVTTEAFF
CDR3nt: TGTGCCAGCAGCTCGGTGACGACTGAAGCTTTCTTT

abundance: NA
d_gene: TRBD1
v_gene: TRBV6-6
j_gene: TRBJ2-2
len: 15
CDR3aa: CASSYLGGHTGELFF
CDR3nt: TGTGCCAGCAGTTACCTAGGGGGCCACACCGGGGAGCTGTTTTTT

abundance: NA
d_gene: TRBD2
v_gene: TRBV9
j_gene: TRBJ2-1
len: 15
CDR3aa: CASSVIAGGNNEQFF
CDR3nt: TGTGCCAGCAGCGTAATAGCGGGAGGGAACAATGAGCAGTTCTTC

abundance: NA
d_gene: NA
v_gene: TRBV19
j_gene: TRBJ1-2
len: 13
CDR3aa: CASSIGGANGYTF
CDR3nt: TGTGCCAGTAGTATTGGGGGGGCGAATGGCTACACCTTC

abundance: few
d_gene: NA
v_gene: TRBV12-5
j_gene: TRBJ1-1
len: 18
CDR3aa: CASGFTVLGDTPNTEAFF
CDR3nt: TGTGCTAGTGGTTTCACGGTGTTAGGGGACACACCGAACACTGAAGCTTTCTTT

abundance: NA
d_gene: NA
v_gene: TRBV25-1
j_gene: TRBJ1-2
len: 13
CDR3aa: CASSLTGNYGYTF
CDR3nt: TGTGCCAGCAGCCTCACGGGGAACTATGGCTACACCTTC

abundance: NA
d_gene: TRBD2
v_gene: TRBV11-2
j_gene: TRBJ2-2
len: 15
CDR3aa: CASSLSGRASGELFF
CDR3nt: TGTGCCAGCAGCTTGAGCGGGAGGGCCTCCGGGGAGCTGTTTTTT

abundance: NA
d_gene: TRBD2
v_gene: TRBV7-8
j_gene: TRBJ2-7
len: 14
CDR3aa: CASRLRGTTYEQYF
CDR3nt: TGTGCCAGCCGACTTCGGGGGACTACCTACGAGCAGTACTTC

abundance: NA
d_gene: NA
v_gene: TRBV19
j_gene: TRBJ2-7
len: 13
CDR3aa: CASSILVWGEQYF
CDR3nt: TGTGCCAGTAGTATTTTGGTTTGGGGAGAGCAGTACTTC